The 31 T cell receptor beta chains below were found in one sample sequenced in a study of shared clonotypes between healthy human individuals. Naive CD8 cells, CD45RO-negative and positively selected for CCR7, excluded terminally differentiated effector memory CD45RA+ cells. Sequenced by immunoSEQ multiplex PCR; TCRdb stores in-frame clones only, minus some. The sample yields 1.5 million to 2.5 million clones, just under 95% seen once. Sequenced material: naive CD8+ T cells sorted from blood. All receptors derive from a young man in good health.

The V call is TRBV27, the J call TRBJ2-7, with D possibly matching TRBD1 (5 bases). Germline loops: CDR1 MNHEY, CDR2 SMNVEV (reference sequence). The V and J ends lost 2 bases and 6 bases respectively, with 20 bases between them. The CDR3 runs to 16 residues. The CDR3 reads CASSLRGLGNLGEQYF. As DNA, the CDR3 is TGTGCCAGCAGTTTAAGGGGTTTGGGGAATTTGGGCGAGCAGTACTTC.

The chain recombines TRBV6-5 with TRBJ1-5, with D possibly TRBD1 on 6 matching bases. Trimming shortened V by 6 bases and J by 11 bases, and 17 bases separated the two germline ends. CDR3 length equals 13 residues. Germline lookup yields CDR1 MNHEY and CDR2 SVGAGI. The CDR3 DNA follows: TGTGCCAGCAGCCCCTGGGGGGGCGAGGCCCAGCATTTT. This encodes CASSPWGGEAQHF.

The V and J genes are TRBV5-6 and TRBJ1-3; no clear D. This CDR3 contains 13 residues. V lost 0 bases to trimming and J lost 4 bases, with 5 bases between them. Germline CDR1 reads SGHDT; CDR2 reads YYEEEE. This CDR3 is CASSLDGGNTIYF. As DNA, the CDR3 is TGTGCCAGCAGCTTGGACGGAGGAAACACCATATATTTT.

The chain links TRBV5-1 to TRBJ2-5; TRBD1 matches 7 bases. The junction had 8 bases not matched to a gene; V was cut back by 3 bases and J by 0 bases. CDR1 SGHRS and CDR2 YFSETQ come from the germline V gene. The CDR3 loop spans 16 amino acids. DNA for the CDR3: TGCGCCAGCAGCTGGGTTGAAACAGGGGACCAAGAGACCCAGTACTTC. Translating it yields CASSWVETGDQETQYF.

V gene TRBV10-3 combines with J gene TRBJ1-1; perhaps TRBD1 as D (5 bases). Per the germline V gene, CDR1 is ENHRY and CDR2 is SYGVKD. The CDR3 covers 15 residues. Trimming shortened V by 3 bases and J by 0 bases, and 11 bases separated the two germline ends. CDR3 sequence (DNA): TGTGCCATCAGTGACGGGGCCCGGATGAACACTGAAGCTTTCTTT. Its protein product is CAISDGARMNTEAFF.

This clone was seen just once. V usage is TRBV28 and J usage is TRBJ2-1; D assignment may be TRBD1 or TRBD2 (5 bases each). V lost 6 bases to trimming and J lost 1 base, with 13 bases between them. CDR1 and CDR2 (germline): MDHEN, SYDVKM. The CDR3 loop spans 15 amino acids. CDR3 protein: CASSLGETSYNEQFF. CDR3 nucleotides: TGTGCCAGCAGCCTGGGGGAGACATCCTACAATGAGCAGTTCTTC.

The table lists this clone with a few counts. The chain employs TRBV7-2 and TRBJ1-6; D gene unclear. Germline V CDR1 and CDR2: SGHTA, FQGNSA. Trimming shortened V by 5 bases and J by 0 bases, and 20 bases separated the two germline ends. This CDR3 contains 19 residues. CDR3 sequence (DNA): TGTGCCAGCAGCCTGGCTGGTGGAGCCTGGGGCTCCTATAATTCACCCCTCCACTTT. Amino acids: CASSLAGGAWGSYNSPLHF.

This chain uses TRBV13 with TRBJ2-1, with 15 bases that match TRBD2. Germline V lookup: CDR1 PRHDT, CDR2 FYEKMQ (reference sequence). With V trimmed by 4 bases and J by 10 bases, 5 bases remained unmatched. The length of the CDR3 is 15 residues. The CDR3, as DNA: TGTGCCAGCAGCTCAGGACTAGCGGGGGGGCCGGAGCAGTTCTTC. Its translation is CASSSGLAGGPEQFF.

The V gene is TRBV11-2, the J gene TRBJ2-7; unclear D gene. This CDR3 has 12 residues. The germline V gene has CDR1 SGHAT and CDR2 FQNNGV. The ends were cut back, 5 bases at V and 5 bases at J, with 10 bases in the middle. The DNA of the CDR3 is TGTGCCAGCAGCGCCGACACCCACGAGCAGTACTTC. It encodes CASSADTHEQYF.

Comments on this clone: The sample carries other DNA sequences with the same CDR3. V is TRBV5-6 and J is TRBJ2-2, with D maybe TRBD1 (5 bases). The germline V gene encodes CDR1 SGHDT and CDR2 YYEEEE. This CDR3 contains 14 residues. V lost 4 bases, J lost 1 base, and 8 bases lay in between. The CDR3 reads CASSPTENTGELFF. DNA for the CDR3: TGTGCCAGCAGCCCGACAGAGAACACCGGGGAGCTGTTTTTT.

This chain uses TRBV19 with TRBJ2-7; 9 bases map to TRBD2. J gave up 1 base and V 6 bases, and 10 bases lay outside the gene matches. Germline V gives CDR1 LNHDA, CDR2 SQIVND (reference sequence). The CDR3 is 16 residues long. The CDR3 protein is CASSVWASGNSYEQYF. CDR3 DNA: TGTGCCAGTAGCGTATGGGCTAGCGGGAATTCCTACGAGCAGTACTTC.

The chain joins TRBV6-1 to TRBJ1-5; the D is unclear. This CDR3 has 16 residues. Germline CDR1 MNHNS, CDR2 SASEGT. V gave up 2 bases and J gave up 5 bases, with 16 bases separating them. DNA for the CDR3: TGTGCCAGCAGTGAACTAAGTACTCAACTCTATCAGCCCCAGCATTTT. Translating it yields CASSELSTQLYQPQHF.

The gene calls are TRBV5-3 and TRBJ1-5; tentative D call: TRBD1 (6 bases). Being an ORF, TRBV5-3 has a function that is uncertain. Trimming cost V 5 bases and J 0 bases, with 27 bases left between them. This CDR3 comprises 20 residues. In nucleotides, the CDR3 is TGTGCCAGAAGGGAAGTCCGGGACAACGGTCCCATTACTAGCAATCAGCCCCAGCATTTT. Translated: CARREVRDNGPITSNQPQHF.

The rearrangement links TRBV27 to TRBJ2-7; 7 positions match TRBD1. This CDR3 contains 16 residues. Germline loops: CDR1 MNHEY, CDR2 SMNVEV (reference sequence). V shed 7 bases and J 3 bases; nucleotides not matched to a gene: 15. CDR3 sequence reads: CASKRSGTVLNYEQYF. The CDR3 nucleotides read TGTGCCAGCAAGAGGTCAGGGACAGTTCTTAACTACGAGCAGTACTTC.

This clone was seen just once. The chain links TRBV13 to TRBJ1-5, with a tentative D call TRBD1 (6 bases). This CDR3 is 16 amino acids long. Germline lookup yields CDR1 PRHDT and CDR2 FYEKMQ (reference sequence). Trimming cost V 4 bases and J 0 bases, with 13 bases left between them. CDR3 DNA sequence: TGTGCCAGCAGCTCAAACAGGGAGAATAGCAATCAGCCCCAGCATTTT. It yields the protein CASSSNRENSNQPQHF.

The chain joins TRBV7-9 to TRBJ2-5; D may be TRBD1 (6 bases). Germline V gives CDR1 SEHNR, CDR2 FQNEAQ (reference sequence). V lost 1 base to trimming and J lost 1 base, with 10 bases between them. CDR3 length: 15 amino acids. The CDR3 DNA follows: TGTGCCAGCAGCTTAGTGGGACACGGCCAAGAGACCCAGTACTTC. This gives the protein CASSLVGHGQETQYF.

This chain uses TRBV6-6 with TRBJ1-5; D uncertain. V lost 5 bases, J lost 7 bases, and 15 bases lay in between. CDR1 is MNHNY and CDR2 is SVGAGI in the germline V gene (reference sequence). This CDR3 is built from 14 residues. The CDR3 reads CASSPLRNFQPQHF. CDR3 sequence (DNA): TGTGCCAGCAGTCCCCTTCGAAACTTCCAGCCCCAGCATTTT.

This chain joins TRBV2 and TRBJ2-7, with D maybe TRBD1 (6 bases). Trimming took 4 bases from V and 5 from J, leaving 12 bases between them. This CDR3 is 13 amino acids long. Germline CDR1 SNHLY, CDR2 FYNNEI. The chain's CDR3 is CASSGQGPNEQYF. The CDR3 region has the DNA TGTGCCAGCAGTGGGCAGGGGCCCAACGAGCAGTACTTC.

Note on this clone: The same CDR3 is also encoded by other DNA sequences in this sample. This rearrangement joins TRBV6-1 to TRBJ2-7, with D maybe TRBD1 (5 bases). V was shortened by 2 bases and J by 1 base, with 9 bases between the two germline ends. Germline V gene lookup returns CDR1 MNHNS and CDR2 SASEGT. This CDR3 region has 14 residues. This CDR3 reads CASSEQGASYEQYF. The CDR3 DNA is TGTGCCAGCAGTGAACAGGGTGCGTCCTACGAGCAGTACTTC.

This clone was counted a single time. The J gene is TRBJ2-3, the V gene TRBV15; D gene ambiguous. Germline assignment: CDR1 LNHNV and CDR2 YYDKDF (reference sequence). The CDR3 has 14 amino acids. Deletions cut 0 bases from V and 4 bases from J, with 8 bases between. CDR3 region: CATSRDREADTQYF. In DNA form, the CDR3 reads TGTGCCACCAGCAGAGATCGAGAGGCAGATACGCAGTATTTT.

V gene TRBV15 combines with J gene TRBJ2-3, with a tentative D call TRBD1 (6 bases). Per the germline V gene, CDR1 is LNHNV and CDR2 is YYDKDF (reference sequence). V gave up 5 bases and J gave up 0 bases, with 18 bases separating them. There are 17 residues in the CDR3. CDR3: CATSEVTTGPSTDTQYF. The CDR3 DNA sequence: TGTGCCACCAGCGAAGTTACTACAGGGCCAAGCACAGATACGCAGTATTTT.

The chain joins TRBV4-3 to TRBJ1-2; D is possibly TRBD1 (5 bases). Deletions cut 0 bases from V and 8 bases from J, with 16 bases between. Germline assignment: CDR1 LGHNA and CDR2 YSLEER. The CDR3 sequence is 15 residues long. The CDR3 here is CASSQDGTAGLGYTF. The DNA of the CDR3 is TGCGCCAGCAGCCAAGATGGGACGGCAGGGCTCGGCTACACCTTC.

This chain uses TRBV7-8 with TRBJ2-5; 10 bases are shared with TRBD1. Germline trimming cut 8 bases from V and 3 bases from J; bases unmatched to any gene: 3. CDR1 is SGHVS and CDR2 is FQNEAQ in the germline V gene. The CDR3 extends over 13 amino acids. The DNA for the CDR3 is TGTGCCAGCCGGGACAGGGGCGAAGAGACCCAGTACTTC. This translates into CASRDRGEETQYF. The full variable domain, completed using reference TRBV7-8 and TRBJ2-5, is GAGVSQSPRYKVAKRGQDVALRCDPISGHVSLFWYQQALGQGPEFLTYFQNEAQLDKSGLPSDRFFAERPEGSVSTLKIQRTQQEDSAVYLCASRDRGEETQYFGPGTRLLVL.

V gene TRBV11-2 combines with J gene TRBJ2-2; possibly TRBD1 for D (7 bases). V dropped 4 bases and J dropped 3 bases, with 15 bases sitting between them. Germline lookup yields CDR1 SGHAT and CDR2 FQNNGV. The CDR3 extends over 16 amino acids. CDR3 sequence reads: CASSWSQGDYTGELFF. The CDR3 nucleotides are TGTGCCAGCAGCTGGTCGCAGGGGGACTACACCGGGGAGCTGTTTTTT.

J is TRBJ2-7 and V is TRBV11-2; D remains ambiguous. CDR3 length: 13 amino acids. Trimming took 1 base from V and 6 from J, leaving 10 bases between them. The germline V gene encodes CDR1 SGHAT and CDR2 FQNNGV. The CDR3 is CASSLAAPVEQYF. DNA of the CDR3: TGTGCCAGCAGCTTAGCAGCGCCGGTCGAGCAGTACTTC.

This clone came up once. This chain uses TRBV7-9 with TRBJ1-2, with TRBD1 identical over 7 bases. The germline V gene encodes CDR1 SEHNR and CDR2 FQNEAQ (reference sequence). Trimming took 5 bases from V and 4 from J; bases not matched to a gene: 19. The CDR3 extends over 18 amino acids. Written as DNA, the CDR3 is TGTGCCAGCAGCCCACTTCTGGGACAGACCCGTGTGGGCTATGGCTACACCTTC. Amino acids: CASSPLLGQTRVGYGYTF.

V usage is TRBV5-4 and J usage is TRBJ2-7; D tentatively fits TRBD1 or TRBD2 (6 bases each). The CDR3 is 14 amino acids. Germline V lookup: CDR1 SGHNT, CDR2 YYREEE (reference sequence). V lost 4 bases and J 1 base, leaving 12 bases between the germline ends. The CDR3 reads CASSGGPGSYEQYF. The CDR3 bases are TGTGCCAGCAGCGGGGGGCCCGGTTCCTACGAGCAGTACTTC.

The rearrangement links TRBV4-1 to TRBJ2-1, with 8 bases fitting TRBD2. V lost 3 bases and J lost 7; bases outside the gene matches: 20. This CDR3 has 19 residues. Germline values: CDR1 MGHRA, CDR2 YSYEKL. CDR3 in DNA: TGCGCCAGCAGCCATAGAGGGGCGGGGGGCCCAACTCGGGCTAATGAGCAGTTCTTC. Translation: CASSHRGAGGPTRANEQFF.

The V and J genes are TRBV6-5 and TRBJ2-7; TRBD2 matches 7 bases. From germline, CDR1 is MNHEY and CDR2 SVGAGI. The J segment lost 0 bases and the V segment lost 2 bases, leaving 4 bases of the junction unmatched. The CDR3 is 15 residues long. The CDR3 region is CASSYATSPSYEQYF. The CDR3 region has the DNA TGTGCCAGCAGTTACGCGACTAGCCCCTCCTACGAGCAGTACTTC.

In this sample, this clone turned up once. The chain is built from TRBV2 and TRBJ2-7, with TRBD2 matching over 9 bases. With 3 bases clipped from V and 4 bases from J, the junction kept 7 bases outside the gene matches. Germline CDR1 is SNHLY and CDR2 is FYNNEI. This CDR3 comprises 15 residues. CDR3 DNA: TGTGCCAGCAGTGATATGGCTAGCGGGGAGTACGAGCAGTACTTC. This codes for CASSDMASGEYEQYF.

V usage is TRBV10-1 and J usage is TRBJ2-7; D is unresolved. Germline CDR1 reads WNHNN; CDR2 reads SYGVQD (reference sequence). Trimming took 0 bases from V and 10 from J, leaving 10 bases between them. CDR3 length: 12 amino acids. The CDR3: CASSESGKPQYF. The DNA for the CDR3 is TGCGCCAGCAGTGAGTCCGGTAAGCCACAGTACTTC.